Presented here are 3 T cell receptor beta chains from one specimen sequenced in a study of OX40 agonist ivuxolimab in advanced cancers. This table comes from immunoSEQ multiplex PCR, and its TCRdb copy is limited to in-frame clones, with some not included. The sample consists of roughly 100,000 clones, about nine tenths of them appearing once. The starting material was CD4+ or CD8+ T cells sorted from blood, obtained in a trial of the OX40 agonist ivuxolimab. These receptor sequences come from an adult with an advanced solid tumor such as melanoma, head and neck, liver or kidney cancer.

The chain recombines TRBV19 with TRBJ1-2; D possibly corresponds to TRBD1 (5 bases). The CDR3 sequence is 16 residues long. Trimming cost V 5 bases and J 2 bases, with 18 bases left between them. CDR1 LNHDA and CDR2 SQIVND come from the germline V gene (reference sequence). CDR3 residues: CASSGGLPPRNYGYTF. DNA of the CDR3: TGTGCCAGTAGTGGGGGACTTCCCCCTAGGAACTATGGCTACACCTTC.

The sample holds one count of this clone. V usage is TRBV5-1 and J usage is TRBJ2-7, with D hard to call. Germline CDR1 SGHRS, CDR2 YFSETQ. Trimming left V 0 bases short and J 2 bases short, with 12 bases between. The CDR3 contains 15 residues. The CDR3 sequence: CASSLAPGRPYEQYF. CDR3 sequence (DNA): TGCGCCAGCAGCTTGGCCCCGGGCAGGCCCTACGAGCAGTACTTC.

The chain recombines TRBV7-9 with TRBJ1-6; no firm D call. The germline V and J ends were trimmed by 4 bases and 6 bases, with 4 bases remaining between them. CDR3 length: 12 amino acids. The V gene's germline CDR1 is SEHNR and CDR2 FQNEAQ (reference sequence). DNA of the CDR3: TGTGCCAGCAGCTCGTCTAATTCACCCCTCCACTTT. Amino acid sequence: CASSSSNSPLHF. Drawing the rest from reference TRBV7-9 and TRBJ1-6, the complete variable domain is DTGVSQNPRHKITKRGQNVTFRCDPISEHNRLYWYRQTLGQGPEFLTYFQNEAQLEKSRLLSDRFSAERPKGSFSTLEIQRTEQGDSAMYLCASSSSNSPLHFGNGTRLTVT.